Sequencing of this TCR beta chain was carried out in a study of shared clonotypes between healthy human individuals. TCRdb's copy holds only in-frame clones and misses some; the assay was immunoSEQ multiplex PCR. The table shows around 2.5 million clones, with 93% occurring only once. Specimen: naive CD4+ T cells from PBMCs. Subset: CD45RA+ positively selected. The receptor's source is a man younger than 35 in good health. Some clones in this sample may be carry-over from other donors' samples.

The CDR3 nucleotides are TGCGCCAGCAACCGGGACAGGGGGAACTATGGCTACACCTTC. Its translation: CASNRDRGNYGYTF. This chain connects TRBV5-1 to TRBJ1-2; 11 bases fit TRBD1. Losses at the gene ends were 6 bases for V and 2 bases for J; bases not matched to a gene: 3. The CDR3 runs to 14 residues. CDR1 and CDR2 from the germline V gene are SGHRS and YFSETQ.